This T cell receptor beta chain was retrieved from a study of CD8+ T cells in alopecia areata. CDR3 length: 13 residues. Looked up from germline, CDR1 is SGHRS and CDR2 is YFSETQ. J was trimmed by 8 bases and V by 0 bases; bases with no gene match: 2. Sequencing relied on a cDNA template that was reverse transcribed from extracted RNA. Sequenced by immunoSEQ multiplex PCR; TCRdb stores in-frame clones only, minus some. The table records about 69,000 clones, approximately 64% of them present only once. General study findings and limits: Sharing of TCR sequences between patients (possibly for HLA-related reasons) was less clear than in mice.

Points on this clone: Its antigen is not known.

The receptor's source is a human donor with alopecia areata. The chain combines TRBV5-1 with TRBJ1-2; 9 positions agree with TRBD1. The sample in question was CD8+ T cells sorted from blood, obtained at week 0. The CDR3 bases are TGCGCCAGCAGCTTGGACAGGGGGCAAGGCTACACCTTC. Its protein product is CASSLDRGQGYTF.